This TCR beta chain was identified during a study of T cell repertoires in cytomegalovirus infection. Notes on the study in general: Across the ex vivo response, the dominant clonotypes were HLA-C-restricted CMV-specific TCR beta clonotypes.

MiXCR, applied by TCRdb to the reads, yields one record per CDR3 protein. The sample has 300,000 to 400,000 distinct CDR3 sequences, roughly 25% seen once. Turning to this clonotype: Antigen specificity is unknown.

V lost 3 bases, J lost 2 bases, and 16 bases lay in between. CDR1 is LNHDA, CDR2 SQIVND, per germline (reference sequence). The CDR3 has 16 residues. The sequence came from a human donor in good health (CMV status not recorded). Some clones in this sample may be carry-over from other donors' samples. The V call is TRBV19, the J call TRBJ1-1; D not resolved. The material sequenced was cultured PBMCs, taken from culture after CMV antigen stimulation. The CDR3, as DNA: TGTGCCAGTAGTATTTTGTTCAGCGGCTATAACACTGAAGCTTTCTTT. Amino acid sequence: CASSILFSGYNTEAFF.